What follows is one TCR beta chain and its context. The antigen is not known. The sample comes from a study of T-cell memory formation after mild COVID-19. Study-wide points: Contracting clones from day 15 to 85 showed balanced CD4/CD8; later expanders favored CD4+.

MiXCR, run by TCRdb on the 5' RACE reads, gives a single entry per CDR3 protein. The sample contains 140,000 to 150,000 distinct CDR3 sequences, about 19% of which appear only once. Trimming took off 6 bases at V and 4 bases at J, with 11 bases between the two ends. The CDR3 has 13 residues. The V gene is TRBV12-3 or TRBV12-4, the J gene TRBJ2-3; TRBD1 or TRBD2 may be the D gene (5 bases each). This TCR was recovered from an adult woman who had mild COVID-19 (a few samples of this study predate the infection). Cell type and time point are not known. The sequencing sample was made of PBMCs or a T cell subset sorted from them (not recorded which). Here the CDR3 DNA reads TGTGCCAGCAGCGTCGGGGACCCAGATACGCAGTATTTT. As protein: CASSVGDPDTQYF.